This TCR beta chain was profiled in a study of blood T cell repertoires in COVID-19 (dated by TCRdb to between 2020 and 2021). Background for the entire study: Samples covering the acute and convalescent phases of COVID-19 were provided by collaborators in the United States, Italy and Spain. The prospective study material was composed of cDNA or gDNA derived from T cells, B-cell-depleted T cells, or PBMCs. Deeply sampled blood TCRbeta repertoires from subjects exposed to, actively infected with, or recovered from COVID-19 were included in the dataset. The repertoires were made available in a free public database intended to serve as a resource for research on the immune response to SARS-CoV-2. Samples were obtained from the ongoing ImmuneRACE study (first 160 participants) and from about 1,300 subjects provided by 6 global collaborators. A de-identified subject ID, COVID-19 status, age in years and sex were almost always included in the sample metadata. Where HLA class I and class II types were available, the types were taken from metadata supplied by the sample provider, not from assay-based typing. The research as a whole found: How much clinical and demographic metadata was included differed by source and by participant, and the metadata was provided uncurated.

For this clone: Its specific antigen is unknown. Qualities for individual bases were not recorded, and no much larger clone is one base off.

The immunoSEQ Assay, a bias-controlled multiplex PCR, was used to amplify TCRbeta CDR3 regions from genomic DNA. The study's own analysis went as follows. Nucleated cell counts per sample were estimated from amplification of reference gene primers within the assay. To quantify the absolute abundance of each unique TCRbeta CDR3 rearrangement, sequence reads were collapsed and filtered. Productive Simpson clonality was computed per sample as the square root of Simpson's diversity index over productive rearrangements. TCRdb took this table from immuneACCESS and kept in-frame rearrangements with V and J called. Such tables lack part of the clones; where checked against another copy, unresolved V genes explain under half of the gap, and the rest is unexplained. V, J and clone size derive from that table, while D and trimming were established from the DNA sequence. The sample table records some 87,000 clones; approximately 84% of these occur just once. The ten largest account for approximately 25% of the sample.

Whole blood was collected in K2EDTA tubes by collaborating institutions according to the institutions' own protocols. Collaborator samples were shipped for TCRbeta analysis as frozen whole blood, isolated PBMCs, or DNA extracted from either sample type. Per the germline V gene (reference sequence), LNHDA is the CDR1 and SQIVND is the CDR2. Counted from cysteine to phenylalanine, this CDR3 has 16 amino acids. Just CDR3 DNA is preserved here, 48 bases in frame from base 1. The germline V and J ends show losses of 4 bases and 7 bases respectively, and no gene match explains 9 bases of the junction. The V gene is TRBV19 and the J gene is TRBJ1-5, with TRBD1 identical over 11 junction bases. The source is a man older than 75 with active or convalescent COVID-19. Sequenced material: peripheral blood. The CDR3 loop reads CASSKTGTGGGQPQHF. The nucleotide sequence is given as TGTGCCAGTAGTAAGACCGGGACAGGGGGTGGGCAGCCCCAGCATTTT.